The 8 T cell receptor beta chains reported below all come from one sample, sequenced in a study of control samples from healthy donors and cancer patients. Assay used: immunoSEQ multiplex PCR; TCRdb lists only in-frame clones, some missing. The table records some 150,000 clones, roughly 94% of them present only once. Material for sequencing was PBMCs. All receptors come from a man aged 60 to 75 with colorectal cancer.

The chain couples TRBV27 to TRBJ2-5; weak D call: TRBD2 (6 bases). V lost 3 bases and J lost 4, with 12 bases in between. Looked up from germline, CDR1 is MNHEY and CDR2 is SMNVEV (reference sequence). The CDR3 covers 14 residues. The CDR3 reads CASSFSTSRETQYF. Written as DNA, the CDR3 is TGTGCCAGCAGTTTTTCGACTAGTAGAGAGACCCAGTACTTC.

This chain joins TRBV21-1 and TRBJ1-2; the table's D call TRBD1 went unverified against the DNA. TRBV21-1 is a pseudogene. This CDR3 is built from 16 residues. CDR3 DNA: TGTGCCAGCAGCACGGGACAGGGGGAAGCTAACTATGGCTACACCTTC. Its translation is CASSTGQGEANYGYTF.

This clone was picked up a small number of times. The chain carries TRBV18 and TRBJ1-1, with D possibly matching TRBD1 (5 bases). Germline values: CDR1 KGHSH, CDR2 LQKENI. Trimming took 3 bases from V and 3 from J, leaving 11 bases between them. The CDR3 is 14 amino acids. The CDR3 nucleotides read TGTGCCAGCTCACCTGGGGGTTTGCACACTGAAGCTTTCTTT. Protein product: CASSPGGLHTEAFF.

In its sample, this clone was seen a few times. V is TRBV16 and J is TRBJ1-5; TRBD1 is a possible D gene (5 bases). The CDR3 covers 15 residues. V lost 1 base and J lost 5, with 12 bases in between. Looked up from germline, CDR1 is KGHSY and CDR2 is FQNENV. The CDR3 reads CASSQLGTADQPQHF. The CDR3 coding sequence is TGTGCCAGCAGCCAATTAGGGACGGCGGATCAGCCCCAGCATTTT.

V is TRBV10-3 and J is TRBJ2-2, with 9 bases matching TRBD1. CDR3 length: 15 residues. V gave up 6 bases and J gave up 3 bases; unmatched junction bases: 5. CDR1 is ENHRY and CDR2 is SYGVKD in the germline V gene. CDR3 nucleotide sequence: TGTGCCATCAGGGAGGGACAGGGATACACCGGGGAGCTGTTTTTT. It yields the protein CAIREGQGYTGELFF.

The genes are TRBV2 and TRBJ2-2; D remains ambiguous. The germline CDR1 and CDR2 sequences are SNHLY and FYNNEI. The V and J ends lost 1 base and 5 bases respectively, with 5 bases between them. The length of the CDR3 is 13 residues. The CDR3 loop reads CASSEESTGELFF. For the CDR3, the DNA is TGTGCCAGCAGTGAAGAATCGACCGGGGAGCTGTTTTTT. Drawing the rest from reference TRBV2 and TRBJ2-2, the complete variable domain is EPEVTQTPSHQVTQMGQEVILRCVPISNHLYFYWYRQILGQKVEFLVSFYNNEISEKSEIFDDQFSVERPDGSNFTLKIRSTKLEDSAMYFCASSEESTGELFFGEGSRLTVL.

The V call is TRBV18, the J call TRBJ2-2, with D perhaps matching TRBD2 (6 bases). Germline CDR1 reads KGHSH; CDR2 reads LQKENI. V lost 3 bases, J lost 2 bases, and 10 bases lay in between. CDR3 length equals 15 residues. CDR3 in amino acids: CASSPRRENTGELFF. CDR3 nucleotides: TGTGCCAGCTCACCTAGGAGGGAAAACACCGGGGAGCTGTTTTTT.

V is TRBV5-1 and J is TRBJ1-1; TRBD1 matches at 8 bases. Germline loops: CDR1 SGHRS, CDR2 YFSETQ. The length of the CDR3 is 14 residues. Trimming took 3 bases from V and 8 from J; bases not matched to a gene: 9. CDR3 DNA sequence: TGCGCCAGCAGCTCCAACAGGGGGAGGCGGGAAGCTTTCTTT. Translating it yields CASSSNRGRREAFF.